A single TCR beta chain is shown here with its context. Antigen unknown. The data were produced by immunoSEQ multiplex PCR, yet TCRdb's version contains in-frame clones alone and is incomplete. The table records around 93,000 clones, roughly 85% of them present only once. The V end was cut by 3 bases, the J end by 5 bases, with 14 bases between. The germline V gene encodes CDR1 GTSNPN and CDR2 SVGIG (reference sequence). The CDR3 totals 14 residues. The data were obtained in a study of cytomegalovirus exposure and HLA in healthy donors. Notes on the study in general: Investigators reported 150 to 200 TCR beta chains as tied to cytomegalovirus.

This TCR came from a man between 18 and 35 years old in good health and CMV-seropositive. The chain links TRBV30 to TRBJ1-5, with unresolved D. The sequenced sample consisted of PBMCs. In nucleotides, the CDR3 is TGTGCCTGGAGCCAGACACCAGCCTATCAGCCCCAGCATTTT. As protein: CAWSQTPAYQPQHF.